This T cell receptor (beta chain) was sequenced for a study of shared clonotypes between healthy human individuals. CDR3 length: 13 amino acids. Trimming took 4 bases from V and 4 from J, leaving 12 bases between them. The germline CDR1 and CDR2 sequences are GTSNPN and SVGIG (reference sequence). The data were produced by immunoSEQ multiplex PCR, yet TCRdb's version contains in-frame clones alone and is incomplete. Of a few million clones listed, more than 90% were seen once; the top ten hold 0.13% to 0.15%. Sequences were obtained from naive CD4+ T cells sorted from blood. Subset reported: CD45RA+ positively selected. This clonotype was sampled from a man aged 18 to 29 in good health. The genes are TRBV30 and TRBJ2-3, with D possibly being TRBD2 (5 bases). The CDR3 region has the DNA TGTGCCTGGATGGAGGACGGACCAGATACGCAGTATTTT. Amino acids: CAWMEDGPDTQYF.